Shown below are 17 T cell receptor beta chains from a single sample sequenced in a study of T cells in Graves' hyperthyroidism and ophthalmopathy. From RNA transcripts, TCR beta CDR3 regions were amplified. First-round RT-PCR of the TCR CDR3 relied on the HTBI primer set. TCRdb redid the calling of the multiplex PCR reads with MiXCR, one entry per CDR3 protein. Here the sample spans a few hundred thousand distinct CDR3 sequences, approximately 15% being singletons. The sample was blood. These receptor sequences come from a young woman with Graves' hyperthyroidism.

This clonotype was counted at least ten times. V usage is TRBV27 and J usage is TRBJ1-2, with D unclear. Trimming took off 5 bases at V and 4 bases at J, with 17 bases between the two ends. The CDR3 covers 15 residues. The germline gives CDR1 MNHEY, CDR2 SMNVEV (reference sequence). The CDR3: CASSPRAADPYGYTF. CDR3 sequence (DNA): TGTGCCAGCAGTCCGAGGGCAGCCGATCCCTATGGCTACACCTTC.

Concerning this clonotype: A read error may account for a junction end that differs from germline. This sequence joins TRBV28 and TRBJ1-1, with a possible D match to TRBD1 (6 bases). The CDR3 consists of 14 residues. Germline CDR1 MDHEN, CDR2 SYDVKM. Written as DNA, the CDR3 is TGTGCCATCAGTGAGTCGACAGGACTGGGCGTAGCTTTCTTT. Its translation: CAISESTGLGVAFF. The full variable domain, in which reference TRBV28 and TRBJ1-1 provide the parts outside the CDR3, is DVKVTQSSRYLVKRTGEKVFLECVQDMDHENMFWYRQDPGLGLRLIYFSYDVKMKEKGDIPEGYSVSREKKERFSLILESASTNQTSMYLCAISESTGLGVAFFGQGTRLTVV.

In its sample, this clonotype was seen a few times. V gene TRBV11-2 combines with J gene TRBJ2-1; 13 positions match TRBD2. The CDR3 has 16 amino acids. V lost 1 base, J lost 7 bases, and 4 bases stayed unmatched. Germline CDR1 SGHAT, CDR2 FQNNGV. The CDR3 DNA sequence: TGTGCCAGCAGCTTAGGACTAGCGGGAGGTCAGAATGAGCAGTTCTTC. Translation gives CASSLGLAGGQNEQFF.

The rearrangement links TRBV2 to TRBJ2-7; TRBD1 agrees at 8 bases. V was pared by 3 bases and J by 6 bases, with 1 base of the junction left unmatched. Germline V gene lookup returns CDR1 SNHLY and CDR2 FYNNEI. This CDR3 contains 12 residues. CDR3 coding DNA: TGTGCCAGCAGTGATGGACAGGGCGAGCAGTACTTC. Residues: CASSDGQGEQYF.

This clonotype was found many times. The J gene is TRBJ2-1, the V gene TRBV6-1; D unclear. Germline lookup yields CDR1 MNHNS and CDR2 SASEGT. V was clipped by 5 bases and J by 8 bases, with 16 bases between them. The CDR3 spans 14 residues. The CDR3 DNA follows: TGTGCCAGCAGTACGCGACCTACCCCCCATGAGCAGTTCTTC. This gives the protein CASSTRPTPHEQFF.

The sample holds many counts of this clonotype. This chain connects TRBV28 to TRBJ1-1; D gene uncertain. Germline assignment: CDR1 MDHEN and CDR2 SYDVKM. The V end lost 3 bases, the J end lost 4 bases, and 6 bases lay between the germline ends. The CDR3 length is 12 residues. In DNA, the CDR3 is TGTGCCAGCAGTTTTTTGTTCACTGAAGCTTTCTTT. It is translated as CASSFLFTEAFF.

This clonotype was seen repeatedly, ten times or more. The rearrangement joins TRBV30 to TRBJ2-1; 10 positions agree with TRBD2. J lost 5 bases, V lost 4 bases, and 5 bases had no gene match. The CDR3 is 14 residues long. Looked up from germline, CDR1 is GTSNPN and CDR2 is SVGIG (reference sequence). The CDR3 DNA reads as TGTGCCTGGAAAAGGACTAGCGGAAACAATGAGCAGTTCTTC. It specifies CAWKRTSGNNEQFF.

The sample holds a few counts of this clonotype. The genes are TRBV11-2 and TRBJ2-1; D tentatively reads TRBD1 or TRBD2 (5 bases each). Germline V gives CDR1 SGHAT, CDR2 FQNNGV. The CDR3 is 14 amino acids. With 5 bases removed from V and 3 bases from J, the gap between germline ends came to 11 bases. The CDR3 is CASSRDGVYNEQFF. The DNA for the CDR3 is TGTGCCAGCAGCCGGGACGGAGTCTACAATGAGCAGTTCTTC.

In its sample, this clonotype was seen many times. The CDR3 bases are TGTGCCTGGAGTCCTGACAGGTTTGAAGCTTTCTTT. It specifies CAWSPDRFEAFF. This sequence joins TRBV30 and TRBJ1-1, with D perhaps TRBD1 (6 bases). V lost 2 bases and J 7 bases, leaving 11 bases between the germline ends. From germline, CDR1 is GTSNPN and CDR2 SVGIG (reference sequence). The CDR3 covers 12 residues.

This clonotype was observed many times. The CDR3 DNA is TGTGCCAGCAGTCGCTGGGGGCGGGAGGGCCATGAGCAGTTCTTC. Translating gives CASSRWGREGHEQFF. This chain joins TRBV27 and TRBJ2-1; TRBD2 aligns across 9 bases. Trimming cost V 5 bases and J 8 bases; bases outside gene matches: 10. The CDR3 contains 15 residues. Germline V gives CDR1 MNHEY, CDR2 SMNVEV (reference sequence).

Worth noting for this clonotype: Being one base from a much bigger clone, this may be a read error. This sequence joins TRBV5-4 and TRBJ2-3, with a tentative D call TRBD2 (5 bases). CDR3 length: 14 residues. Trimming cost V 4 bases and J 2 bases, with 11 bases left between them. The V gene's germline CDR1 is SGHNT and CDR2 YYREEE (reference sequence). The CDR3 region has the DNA TGTGCCAGCAGCCCGGACTTTACCACAGATACGCAGTATTTT. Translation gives CASSPDFTTDTQYF.

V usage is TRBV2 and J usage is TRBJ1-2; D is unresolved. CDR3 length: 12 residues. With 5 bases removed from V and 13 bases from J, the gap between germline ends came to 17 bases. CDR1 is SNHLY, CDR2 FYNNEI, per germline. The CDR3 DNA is TGTGCCAGCAGTCCCGGGAACATATATTGCACCTTC. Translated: CASSPGNIYCTF.

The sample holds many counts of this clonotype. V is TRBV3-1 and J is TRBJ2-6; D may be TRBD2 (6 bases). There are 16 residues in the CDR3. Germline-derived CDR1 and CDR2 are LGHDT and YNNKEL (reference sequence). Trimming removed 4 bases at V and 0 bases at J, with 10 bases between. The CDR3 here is CASSRGLNSGANVLTF. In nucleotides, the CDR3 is TGTGCCAGCAGCCGGGGACTGAACTCTGGGGCCAACGTCCTGACTTTC.

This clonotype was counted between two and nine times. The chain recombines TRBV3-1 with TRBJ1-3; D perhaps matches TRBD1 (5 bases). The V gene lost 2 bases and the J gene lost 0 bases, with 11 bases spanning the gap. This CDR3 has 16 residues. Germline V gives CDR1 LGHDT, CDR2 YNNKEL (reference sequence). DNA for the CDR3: TGTGCCAGCAGCCAAATCGGGACTGCCTCTGGAAACACCATATATTTT. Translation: CASSQIGTASGNTIYF. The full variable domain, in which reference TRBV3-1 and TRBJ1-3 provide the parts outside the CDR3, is DTAVSQTPKYLVTQMGNDKSIKCEQNLGHDTMYWYKQDSKKFLKIMFSYNNKELIINETVPNRFSPKSPDKAHLNLHINSLELGDSAVYFCASSQIGTASGNTIYFGEGSWLTVV.

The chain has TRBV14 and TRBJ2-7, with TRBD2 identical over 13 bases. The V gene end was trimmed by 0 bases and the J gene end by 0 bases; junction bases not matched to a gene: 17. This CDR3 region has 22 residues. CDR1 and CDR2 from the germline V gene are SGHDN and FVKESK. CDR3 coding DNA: TGTGCCAGCAGCCAAGACACACAGCTGATGGGACTAGCGGGATTTAGCTCCTACGAGCAGTACTTC. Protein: CASSQDTQLMGLAGFSSYEQYF.

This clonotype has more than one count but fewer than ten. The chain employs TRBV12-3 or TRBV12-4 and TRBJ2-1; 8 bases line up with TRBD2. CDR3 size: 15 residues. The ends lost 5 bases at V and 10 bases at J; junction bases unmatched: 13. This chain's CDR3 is CASSPVVAGLREQFF. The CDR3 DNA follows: TGTGCCAGCAGTCCCGTGGTAGCGGGGCTTAGGGAGCAGTTCTTC.

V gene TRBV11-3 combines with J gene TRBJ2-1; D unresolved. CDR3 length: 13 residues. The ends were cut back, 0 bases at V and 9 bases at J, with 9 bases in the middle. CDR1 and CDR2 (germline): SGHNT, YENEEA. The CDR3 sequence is CASSLERTGEQFF. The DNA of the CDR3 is TGTGCCAGCAGCTTAGAACGGACGGGTGAGCAGTTCTTC. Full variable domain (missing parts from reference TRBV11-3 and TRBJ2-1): EAGVVQSPRYKIIEKKQPVAFWCNPISGHNTLYWYLQNLGQGPELLIRYENEEAVDDSQLPKDRFSAERLKGVDSTLKIQPAELGDSAVYLCASSLERTGEQFFGPGTRLTVL.